One sample yielded the 23 T cell receptor beta chains listed below, sequenced in a study of blood T cell repertoires in COVID-19. Here immunoSEQ multiplex PCR was the method, and the copy in TCRdb shows in-frame clones only, minus some. Of about 360,000 clones in the sample, around 88% were seen once. Sequenced sample: peripheral blood. The receptors come from an older woman with COVID-19, enrolled during active disease.

The rearrangement links TRBV3-1 (or the pseudogene TRBV3-2) to TRBJ1-2; D is unclear. V was clipped by 0 bases and J by 4 bases, with 9 bases between them. In germline, CDR1 is LGHDT, CDR2 YNNKEL (reference sequence). The CDR3 is 14 residues long. The CDR3 region has the DNA TGTGCCAGCAGCCAAGATGAGGCCCGCTATGGCTACACCTTC. Its translation is CASSQDEARYGYTF.

The chain is built from TRBV14 and TRBJ1-3; D is ambiguous. Germline CDR1 is SGHDN and CDR2 is FVKESK. The CDR3 runs to 13 residues. V gave up 4 bases and J gave up 7 bases, with 11 bases separating them. The CDR3 loop reads CASSLYHWNTIYF. CDR3 coding DNA: TGTGCCAGCAGCCTCTACCATTGGAACACCATATATTTT.

This chain joins TRBV4-3 and TRBJ2-7, with a possible D match to TRBD1 (5 bases). Trimming took 1 base from V and 4 from J, leaving 11 bases between them. The CDR3 loop spans 14 amino acids. The germline V gene encodes CDR1 LGHNA and CDR2 YSLEER. Here the CDR3 DNA reads TGCGCCAGCAGCCAAGGCAGGGTTGGGTACGAGCAGTACTTC. This gives the protein CASSQGRVGYEQYF.

The gene calls are TRBV18 and TRBJ2-3, with 10 bases fitting TRBD2. The CDR3 extends over 17 amino acids. J gave up 5 bases and V 3 bases, and 11 bases lay outside the gene matches. CDR1 is KGHSH and CDR2 is LQKENI in the germline V gene. Here the CDR3 reads CASSPRSGGVSQDTQYF. CDR3 DNA: TGTGCCAGCTCACCTCGGAGCGGGGGGGTGTCACAAGATACGCAGTATTTT. Full variable domain (outside the CDR3, taken from reference TRBV18 and TRBJ2-3): NAGVMQNPRHLVRRRGQEARLRCSPMKGHSHVYWYRQLPEEGLKFMVYLQKENIIDESGMPKERFSAEFPKEGPSILRIQQVVRGDSAAYFCASSPRSGGVSQDTQYFGPGTRLTVL.

The chain uses TRBV30 and TRBJ1-2; D may be TRBD1 (6 bases). V was shortened by 0 bases and J by 5 bases, with 13 bases between the two germline ends. Germline CDR1 is GTSNPN and CDR2 is SVGIG (reference sequence). The CDR3 consists of 14 residues. The CDR3 nucleotides read TGTGCCTGGAGTGTACATGGGGGCGGGTATGGCTACACCTTC. It encodes CAWSVHGGGYGYTF.

The rearrangement joins TRBV6-6 to TRBJ2-7, with D perhaps TRBD1 (6 bases). In germline, CDR1 is MNHNY, CDR2 SVGAGI (reference sequence). The V and J ends lost 6 bases and 9 bases respectively, with 18 bases between them. The CDR3 is made up of 13 amino acids. The CDR3 sequence is CASRQRDNLAQYF. CDR3 nucleotide sequence: TGTGCCAGCAGGCAGAGGGACAACCTGGCGCAGTACTTC.

The rearrangement uses TRBV4-2 and TRBJ2-5, with TRBD1 matching over 9 bases. The germline CDR1 and CDR2 sequences are LGHNA and YNFKEQ. The CDR3 consists of 15 residues. Losses at the gene ends were 4 bases for V and 2 bases for J; bases not matched to a gene: 5. Written as DNA, the CDR3 is TGTGCCAGCAGCCTCAAACAGGGGGCGCAAGAGACCCAGTACTTC. Its translation: CASSLKQGAQETQYF.

Only one count was recorded for this clone. The genes are TRBV6-5 and TRBJ2-1; TRBD1 is a possible D gene (6 bases). The CDR3 is made up of 11 amino acids. Per germline, CDR1 MNHEY and CDR2 SVGAGI. V lost 8 bases, J lost 7 bases, and 9 bases lay in between. The CDR3 protein is CASYGQNEQFF. The CDR3 coding sequence is TGTGCCAGCTATGGACAGAATGAGCAGTTCTTC.

This chain links TRBV19 with TRBJ2-6; D might be TRBD1 (6 bases). This CDR3 contains 16 residues. V lost 9 bases and J lost 0, with 15 bases in between. Germline values: CDR1 LNHDA, CDR2 SQIVND (reference sequence). The CDR3 nucleotides read TGTGCCAGCCGAAGGGGACACAGCTCTGGGGCCAACGTCCTGACTTTC. This codes for CASRRGHSSGANVLTF. Supplemented by reference TRBV19 and TRBJ2-6, the full variable domain reads DGGITQSPKYLFRKEGQNVTLSCEQNLNHDAMYWYRQDPGQGLRLIYYSQIVNDFQKGDIAEGYSVSREKKESFPLTVTSAQKNPTAFYLCASRRGHSSGANVLTFGAGSRLTVL.

The chain uses TRBV4-1 and TRBJ1-5; D unclear. This CDR3 is built from 15 residues. Trimming stripped 0 bases from V and 6 bases from J, with 12 bases between. Per germline, CDR1 MGHRA and CDR2 YSYEKL. CDR3 sequence reads: CASSQDGAEVQPQHF. The CDR3 DNA follows: TGCGCCAGCAGCCAAGATGGAGCAGAGGTTCAGCCCCAGCATTTT.

The CDR3 sequence is CASSSQGAGELFF. CDR3 DNA sequence: TGTGCCAGCAGTTCCCAGGGGGCCGGGGAGCTGTTTTTT. The chain has TRBV6-2 or TRBV6-3 and TRBJ2-2; 7 bases match TRBD1. Germline trimming cut 4 bases from V and 6 bases from J; bases unmatched to any gene: 2. The CDR3 contains 13 residues. Germline lookup yields CDR1 MNHEY and CDR2 SVGEGT.

This rearrangement joins TRBV4-1 to TRBJ2-1; D ambiguous. The CDR3 has 14 amino acids. The ends were cut back, 0 bases at V and 9 bases at J, with 12 bases in the middle. Looked up from germline, CDR1 is MGHRA and CDR2 is YSYEKL. The CDR3 nucleotides read TGCGCCAGCAGCCAAGATTTGGTTTATAGTGAGCAGTTCTTC. This gives the protein CASSQDLVYSEQFF.

This chain uses TRBV19 with TRBJ2-7; D call uncertain. V was clipped by 5 bases and J by 3 bases, with 11 bases between them. CDR1 LNHDA and CDR2 SQIVND come from the germline V gene (reference sequence). CDR3 size: 13 residues. The CDR3, as DNA: TGTGCCAGTAGTGCCAAGACACACTACGAGCAGTACTTC. Its translation is CASSAKTHYEQYF.

The V call is TRBV5-1, the J call TRBJ2-5; D is possibly TRBD1 (5 bases). Germline V gives CDR1 SGHRS, CDR2 YFSETQ. The length of the CDR3 is 14 residues. The V end was cut by 2 bases, the J end by 1 base, with 9 bases between. The CDR3 DNA sequence: TGCGCCAGCAGCTTCTTGGGGCCCCAAGAGACCCAGTACTTC. Translating gives CASSFLGPQETQYF.

The chain recombines TRBV12-3 or TRBV12-4 with TRBJ2-1; no definite D call. The CDR3 loop spans 12 amino acids. Trimming pared 1 base from V and 12 bases from J, leaving 10 bases between. The CDR3 sequence is CASSLGFSGQFF. CDR3 nucleotides: TGTGCCAGCAGTTTAGGCTTCAGTGGGCAGTTCTTC.

The gene calls are TRBV10-3 and TRBJ1-1; TRBD1 aligns across 8 bases. J gave up 5 bases and V 5 bases, and 7 bases lay outside the gene matches. Germline CDR1 ENHRY, CDR2 SYGVKD. The CDR3 spans 14 residues. CDR3 sequence reads: CAISTSQGGTEAFF. The CDR3, as DNA: TGTGCCATCAGTACCTCACAGGGGGGTACTGAAGCTTTCTTT.

This clone has only one observation. The rearrangement links TRBV4-1 to TRBJ2-7, with 9 bases aligning to TRBD1. The CDR3 runs to 13 residues. Trimming cost V 4 bases and J 6 bases; bases outside gene matches: 4. Per germline, CDR1 MGHRA and CDR2 YSYEKL. The CDR3 DNA is TGCGCCAGCAGCCCCGGGACAGGGAGCGAGCAGTACTTC. It translates to CASSPGTGSEQYF.

The rearrangement joins TRBV4-3 to TRBJ1-2, with D possibly being TRBD1 (6 bases). There are 15 residues in the CDR3. Trimming took 3 bases from V and 4 from J, leaving 15 bases between them. Germline V lookup: CDR1 LGHNA, CDR2 YSLEER. CDR3 sequence: CASSQTMGDTYGYTF. CDR3 in DNA: TGCGCCAGCAGCCAGACGATGGGGGACACCTATGGCTACACCTTC.

This clone has only one observation. The chain recombines TRBV2 with TRBJ2-3; 11 bases agree with TRBD1. The CDR3 sequence is 13 residues long. From germline, CDR1 is SNHLY and CDR2 FYNNEI. V shed 7 bases, J shed 15 bases, and the junction held 12 bases outside the gene matches. In DNA, the CDR3 is TGTGCCAGCATGAAAGTCCGGGACAGGGGGGACTATTTT. The encoded protein is CASMKVRDRGDYF. The full variable domain, its missing parts supplied by reference TRBV2 and TRBJ2-3, is EPEVTQTPSHQVTQMGQEVILRCVPISNHLYFYWYRQILGQKVEFLVSFYNNEISEKSEIFDDQFSVERPDGSNFTLKIRSTKLEDSAMYFCASMKVRDRGDYFGPGTRLTVL.

The DNA of the CDR3 is TGCGCCAGCAGTGAGCCGCAGTCTGCGGGGTCCCCAGAGACCCAGTACTTC. It yields the protein CASSEPQSAGSPETQYF. This sequence joins TRBV10-1 and TRBJ2-5, with TRBD2 as a possible D gene (6 bases). The V and J ends lost 2 bases and 4 bases respectively, with 20 bases between them. Germline loops: CDR1 WNHNN, CDR2 SYGVQD (reference sequence). CDR3 size: 17 residues.

The gene calls are TRBV9 and TRBJ2-1; 10 bases align to TRBD2. After removal of 2 bases from V and 0 bases from J, the junction contained 5 bases not matched to a gene. Germline loops: CDR1 SGDLS, CDR2 YYNGEE. The CDR3 consists of 17 residues. The CDR3 DNA is TGTGCCAGCAGCGTTCTAGCGGGGGTCCCCTCCTACAATGAGCAGTTCTTC. Translation gives CASSVLAGVPSYNEQFF.

Worth noting for this clone: An end of the junction differs from the germline gene, which may be a read error. This sequence joins TRBV10-1 and TRBJ1-2; TRBD1 matches 9 bases. Germline lookup yields CDR1 WNHNN and CDR2 SYGVQD (reference sequence). This CDR3 region has 15 residues. The CDR3: CASSKSGTGKDGYTF. CDR3 in DNA: TGCGCCAGCAGTAAGTCGGGGACAGGGAAGGATGGCTACACCTTC.

CDR3 loop: CASSLARTGGNTIYF. CDR3 DNA: TGTGCCAGCAGCCTCGCGCGGACAGGTGGAAACACCATATATTTT. The chain joins TRBV7-2 to TRBJ1-3, with 7 positions matching TRBD1. The CDR3 is 15 amino acids. J gave up 3 bases and V 5 bases, and 7 bases lay outside the gene matches. Germline V CDR1 and CDR2: SGHTA, FQGNSA.